Below are 11 T cell receptor beta chains sequenced from a single sample in a study of control samples from healthy donors and cancer patients. TCRdb's table, derived via immunoSEQ multiplex PCR, lists solely in-frame clones and lacks some. The sample lists about 190,000 clones, 91% occurring once. The sample was blood. The source of these receptors is a young man in good health.

V and J are TRBV3-1 (or the pseudogene TRBV3-2) and TRBJ1-1; D is undetermined. This CDR3 has 14 amino acids. Trimming took 4 bases from V and 2 from J, leaving 11 bases between them. Germline assignment: CDR1 LGHDT and CDR2 YNNKEL (reference sequence). CDR3 in amino acids: CASSPPGGNTEAFF. The CDR3 nucleotides read TGTGCCAGCAGCCCTCCCGGCGGAAACACTGAAGCTTTCTTT.

The chain has TRBV27 and TRBJ2-7, with 7 nucleotides matching TRBD1. J was trimmed by 2 bases and V by 8 bases; bases with no gene match: 6. There are 13 residues in the CDR3. CDR1 MNHEY and CDR2 SMNVEV come from the germline V gene (reference sequence). For the CDR3, the DNA is TGTGCCAGCCGGAGGCAGGGGGCCTACGAGCAGTACTTC. The encoded protein is CASRRQGAYEQYF.

The rearrangement joins TRBV6-1 to TRBJ1-5; 7 bases are a match to TRBD1. V trimming: 0 bases; J trimming: 4 bases; junction bases outside the gene matches: 6. Germline V lookup: CDR1 MNHNS, CDR2 SASEGT. The CDR3 contains 16 residues. The CDR3 is CASSEAGAGGNQPQHF. For the CDR3, the DNA is TGTGCCAGCAGTGAAGCCGGGGCAGGGGGAAATCAGCCCCAGCATTTT.

This chain links TRBV9 with TRBJ2-6; 9 bases agree with TRBD1. With 0 bases clipped from V and 1 base from J, the junction kept 8 bases outside the gene matches. This CDR3 comprises 19 residues. Germline-derived CDR1 and CDR2 are SGDLS and YYNGEE. CDR3 amino acids: CASSVAGGTGSSGANVLTF. DNA of the CDR3: TGTGCCAGCAGCGTAGCAGGTGGGACAGGGAGTTCTGGGGCCAACGTCCTGACTTTC.

This clone appeared once. This sequence joins TRBV29-1 and TRBJ1-2; no clear D gene. This CDR3 comprises 11 residues. Trimming removed 4 bases from V and 0 bases from J, with 3 bases in between. Germline CDR1 is SQVTM and CDR2 is ANQGSEA. This chain's CDR3 is CSVVANYGYTF. CDR3 nucleotide sequence: TGCAGCGTTGTAGCTAACTATGGCTACACCTTC. The entire variable domain, with the rest obtained from reference TRBV29-1 and TRBJ1-2, is as follows: SAVISQKPSRDICQRGTSLTIQCQVDSQVTMMFWYRQQPGQSLTLIATANQGSEATYESGFVIDKFPISRPNLTFSTLTVSNMSPEDSSIYLCSVVANYGYTFGSGTRLTVV.

J is TRBJ2-1 and V is TRBV18; possible D gene TRBD1, 5 bases. The CDR3 runs to 15 residues. In germline, CDR1 is KGHSH, CDR2 LQKENI. V was shortened by 3 bases and J by 5 bases, with 14 bases between the two germline ends. CDR3 nucleotides: TGTGCCAGCTCACCCCCAGGCAGGGTTAACAATGAGCAGTTCTTC. This gives the protein CASSPPGRVNNEQFF.

The chain employs TRBV18 and TRBJ2-2, with 7 nucleotides matching TRBD2. Germline trimming cut 6 bases from V and 4 bases from J; bases unmatched to any gene: 17. This CDR3 comprises 18 residues. The germline V gene has CDR1 KGHSH and CDR2 LQKENI. The CDR3 DNA follows: TGTGCCAGCTCCCTGAATTCGGGAGGAGATAGTCTCACCGGGGAGCTGTTTTTT. It codes for CASSLNSGGDSLTGELFF.

The gene calls are TRBV6-5 and TRBJ2-2; no definite D call. Germline-derived CDR1 and CDR2 are MNHEY and SVGAGI. CDR3 length: 15 residues. V lost 1 base to trimming and J lost 2 bases, with 8 bases between them. This chain's CDR3 is CASSYWTDNTGELFF. For the CDR3, the DNA is TGTGCCAGCAGTTACTGGACGGATAACACCGGGGAGCTGTTTTTT.

This sequence joins TRBV27 and TRBJ1-5, with D perhaps matching TRBD1 (5 bases). The V end was cut by 5 bases, the J end by 1 base, with 18 bases between. Germline CDR1 MNHEY, CDR2 SMNVEV (reference sequence). The CDR3 covers 17 residues. The CDR3: CASSPHSRGVSNQPQHF. The DNA for the CDR3 is TGTGCCAGCAGTCCCCATAGTCGGGGCGTAAGCAATCAGCCCCAGCATTTT.

The chain couples TRBV9 to TRBJ2-3, with 10 bases lining up with TRBD1. V was clipped by 1 base and J by 2 bases; unmatched bases: 4. The CDR3 totals 16 residues. The germline V gene encodes CDR1 SGDLS and CDR2 YYNGEE. In nucleotides, the CDR3 is TGTGCCAGCAGCGTACGAGACAGGGGGCCCACAGATACGCAGTATTTT. Translation gives CASSVRDRGPTDTQYF.

A word on this clone: Other nucleotide sequences from this sample produce the same CDR3. This rearrangement joins TRBV5-1 to TRBJ1-2; D is perhaps TRBD1 (5 bases). The CDR3 loop spans 13 amino acids. V was pared by 2 bases and J by 4 bases, with 9 bases between. Germline CDR1 SGHRS, CDR2 YFSETQ. The CDR3 DNA reads TGCGCCAGCAGCTTACCAGGGACCTATGGCTACACCTTC. Its translation is CASSLPGTYGYTF.